This T cell receptor beta chain was recovered during a study of T-cell reconstitution after alpha-beta-depleted transplantation in children listed by TCRdb under 2016. Study-wide context: T-cell immune reconstitution after TCRalphabeta/CD19-depleted allogeneic hematopoietic cell transplantation in children was quantitatively tracked in the study by means of TCR repertoire profiling.

The CDR3, from cysteine to phenylalanine, totals 19 residues. The CDR3 DNA has 57 bases and is translated from base 1. For this chain, trimming is 3 bases at the V end and 1 base at the J end, and the number of junction bases without a gene match is 10. What the authors observed across the whole study: In some patients, high TCRbeta diversity at day 60 was attributed to recipient T cells and intrathymic progenitors that had survived conditioning. Apparently early alphabetaT-cell count recovery about two months after transplant reportedly relied on only several hundred rapidly expanded clones derived from non-depleted graft cells. Hyperexpanded clone frequencies declined over subsequent months; after one year, T-cell counts and TCRbeta diversity were mostly attributed to newly produced T cells.

This clonotype was recorded a few times. Its binding antigen is unknown. No base qualities exist here, and no much larger clone lies one base off it. The sample's treatment or condition, from its label and the paper: allogeneic hematopoietic cell transplantation with graft depleted of TCRalphabeta T cells and CD19 B cells. The children who served as transplant recipients had been given grafts of TCRalphabeta/CD19-depleted allogeneic hematopoietic cells. Receptors were amplified or captured by PCR. The sequencer listed for this sample is Illumina HiSeq 2500. To normalize quantification of the TCRbeta repertoire, the TCR libraries were built with molecular barcoding that relied on unique molecular identifiers. The public reads were run again by TCRdb, first through fastp at Q25 and then through MiXCR, and only productive beta chains were kept. Rows are unified per CDR3 protein, each entry keeping the most common DNA and genes. The sample records some 550,000 distinct CDR3 sequences, more than 20% of which are singletons. 11% to 15% of the sample is taken by the ten largest.

The chain employs TRBV12-3 or TRBV12-4 and TRBJ2-7; TRBD2 fits 15 bases in the junction. This receptor was identified in a boy in the first two years of life who had a stem cell transplant for acute myeloid leukemia, so the T cells may come from the graft donor. Sample: PBMCs, mostly from graft donor cells, taken 360 days after TCRalphabeta/CD19-depleted stem cell transplant. The CDR3 protein sequence reads: CASSFIGTSGGPASYEQYF. The nucleotides are TGTGCCAGCAGTTTCATTGGGACTAGCGGGGGGCCGGCTTCCTACGAGCAGTACTTC.